What follows are 7 T cell receptor beta chains derived from one specimen sequenced in a study of T cell responses to AZD1222 COVID-19 vaccine. Sequencing used immunoSEQ multiplex PCR; TCRdb keeps in-frame clones, though not all of them. The sample has around 160,000 clones; 80% to 95% are singletons. The sequencing here drew on peripheral blood, taken on day 0 of MenACWY control vaccination. Source of these receptors: an adult in good health.

The rearrangement uses TRBV11-2 and TRBJ1-2; no definite D call. V was pared by 2 bases and J by 8 bases, with 12 bases between. This CDR3 is built from 13 residues. Germline values: CDR1 SGHAT, CDR2 FQNNGV. CDR3 in DNA: TGTGCCAGCAGCTTATTGGGCAGAAGGGGCTACACCTTC. The encoded protein is CASSLLGRRGYTF.

Details on this clone: The germline gene is not matched at one end of the junction; a read error may be the cause. The chain combines TRBV6-6 with TRBJ2-3; 12 positions match TRBD2. The CDR3 spans 15 residues. Germline CDR1 reads MNHNY; CDR2 reads SVGAGI (reference sequence). CDR3 bases: TGTGCCAGCAGCTACTCTAGCGGGAGGGTGGATACGCAGTATTTT. It specifies CASSYSSGRVDTQYF.

This clone was recorded a few times. This specimen includes other DNA sequences encoding the same CDR3. This sequence joins TRBV3-1 (or the pseudogene TRBV3-2) and TRBJ2-1, with D tentatively TRBD2 (7 bases). The CDR3 has 13 amino acids. Trimming took off 3 bases at V and 6 bases at J, with 9 bases between the two ends. The germline V gene has CDR1 LGHDT and CDR2 YNNKEL (reference sequence). The CDR3, as DNA: TGTGCCAGCAGCCACGGGGGGCGCAATGAGCAGTTCTTC. Amino acids: CASSHGGRNEQFF.

This clone came up a few times. Other DNA sequences in this specimen translate into the identical CDR3. The chain uses TRBV14 and TRBJ2-1; the D gene is possibly TRBD1 (5 bases). The CDR3 totals 14 residues. Trimming removed 2 bases from V and 5 bases from J, with 10 bases in between. CDR1 is SGHDN and CDR2 is FVKESK in the germline V gene. CDR3 in amino acids: CASSQSYRNNEQFF. The CDR3 bases are TGTGCCAGCAGCCAATCCTACAGGAACAATGAGCAGTTCTTC. Together with reference TRBV14 and TRBJ2-1, the CDR3 gives the full variable domain: EAGVTQFPSHSVIEKGQTVTLRCDPISGHDNLYWYRRVMGKEIKFLLHFVKESKQDESGMPNNRFLAERTGGTYSTLKVQPAELEDSGVYFCASSQSYRNNEQFFGPGTRLTVL.

The rearrangement joins TRBV19 to TRBJ1-1; 10 nucleotides agree with TRBD1. The germline CDR1 and CDR2 sequences are LNHDA and SQIVND (reference sequence). CDR3 size: 14 residues. Trimming took 6 bases from V and 4 from J; bases not matched to a gene: 5. The CDR3, as DNA: TGTGCCAGTAGAGGACAGGGGGGATTCACTGAAGCTTTCTTT. Translating it yields CASRGQGGFTEAFF. The entire variable domain, with the rest obtained from reference TRBV19 and TRBJ1-1, is as follows: DGGITQSPKYLFRKEGQNVTLSCEQNLNHDAMYWYRQDPGQGLRLIYYSQIVNDFQKGDIAEGYSVSREKKESFPLTVTSAQKNPTAFYLCASRGQGGFTEAFFGQGTRLTVV.

This chain uses TRBV24-1 with TRBJ2-1; 9 nucleotides line up with TRBD2. Trimming cost V 5 bases and J 3 bases; bases outside gene matches: 10. The CDR3 runs to 17 residues. From germline, CDR1 is KGHDR and CDR2 SFDVKD. DNA for the CDR3: TGTGCCACCAGTGGTATTGGCGGGAGGGGGGTCTACAATGAGCAGTTCTTC. It encodes CATSGIGGRGVYNEQFF.

The genes are TRBV7-6 and TRBJ2-7; a weak D match, TRBD2 (6 bases). Trimming removed 3 bases at V and 1 base at J, with 7 bases between. The CDR3 has 13 amino acids. In germline, CDR1 is SGHVS, CDR2 FNYEAQ. For the CDR3, the DNA is TGTGCCAGCAGCTTGACTAGGTCCTACGAGCAGTACTTC. It yields the protein CASSLTRSYEQYF. The entire variable domain, with the rest obtained from reference TRBV7-6 and TRBJ2-7, is as follows: GAGVSQSPRYKVTKRGQDVALRCDPISGHVSLYWYRQALGQGPEFLTYFNYEAQQDKSGLPNDRFSAERPEGSISTLTIQRTEQRDSAMYRCASSLTRSYEQYFGPGTRLTVT.